This is a list of T cell receptor beta chains from one sample in a study of T cell changes during pregnancy in multiple sclerosis. Sequenced by immunoSEQ multiplex PCR; TCRdb stores in-frame clones only, minus some. The repertoire consists of some 89,000 clones, with approximately 94% occurring once and the leading ten covering 2% to 3%. The specimen was peripheral blood, collected in the third trimester of pregnancy. Receptors originate from a female donor with multiple sclerosis, enrolled in a pregnancy study. CDR3s include the opening cysteine and the closing phenylalanine or tryptophan. D genes are given only for firm matches. Clone size appears in some rows only: once, few, many, or a class for an expanded clone.

j_call clone_size v_call d_call cdr3_length cdr3_aa cdr3_nt
TRBJ1-5 - TRBV27 TRBD1 20 CASSLSKTGDWEGVDQPQHF TGTGCCAGCAGTTTATCGAAGACAGGGGATTGGGAGGGAGTAGATCAGCCCCAGCATTTT
TRBJ2-1 - TRBV6-1 TRBD1 13 CGSGTGDYNEQFF TGTGGAAGTGGGACAGGAGATTACAATGAGCAGTTCTTC
TRBJ1-4 - TRBV7-9 TRBD1 15 CASSEVDRDAEKLFF TGTGCCAGCAGCGAAGTGGACAGGGATGCTGAAAAACTGTTTTTT
TRBJ1-3 - TRBV7-2 - 17 CASSLDRPDSSGNTIYF TGTGCCAGCAGCTTAGACCGACCTGACAGCTCTGGAAACACCATATATTTT
TRBJ2-5 - TRBV7-3 TRBD1 16 CASSPGVRGRQETQYF TGTGCCAGCAGCCCCGGAGTCAGGGGGCGGCAAGAGACCCAGTACTTC
TRBJ1-5 - TRBV4-1 TRBD1 15 CASSQGDRNNQPQHF TGCGCCAGCAGCCAAGGGGACAGAAACAATCAGCCCCAGCATTTT
TRBJ2-7 - TRBV10-3 - 16 CAISESTPGLFHEQYF TGTGCCATCAGTGAGTCGACCCCAGGTCTCTTCCACGAGCAGTACTTC
TRBJ2-7 - TRBV7-8 TRBD1 15 CASSPLGTGGYEQYF TGTGCCAGCTCCCCCTTAGGGACAGGGGGTTACGAGCAGTACTTC
TRBJ2-3 - TRBV7-9 TRBD2 17 CASPPGLAGGTTDTQYF TGTGCCAGCCCGCCGGGACTAGCGGGGGGCACTACAGATACGCAGTATTTT
TRBJ1-1 - TRBV5-1 TRBD1 15 CASSSNRGMNTEAFF TGCGCCAGCAGCTCCAACAGGGGTATGAACACTGAAGCTTTCTTT
TRBJ1-3 - TRBV14 TRBD1 15 CASSHRDRAGNTIYF TGTGCCAGCAGCCACCGGGACAGGGCTGGAAACACCATATATTTT
TRBJ2-1 - TRBV14 - 13 CASSQARRGEQFF TGTGCCAGCAGCCAAGCCCGAAGGGGTGAGCAGTTCTTC
TRBJ2-3 - TRBV7-7 - 16 CASSPFLATSTDTQYF TGTGCTAGCAGCCCATTCCTAGCGACTTCCACAGATACGCAGTATTTT
TRBJ2-3 - TRBV4-1 TRBD2 18 CASSLKTSGGAWADTQYF TGCGCCAGCAGCCTGAAAACTAGCGGGGGGGCCTGGGCAGATACGCAGTATTTT
TRBJ1-1 - TRBV15 - 12 CATSRDLYEAFF TGTGCCACCAGCAGAGATCTATATGAAGCTTTCTTT
TRBJ1-6 once TRBV5-6 - 14 CASSSTGTNSPLHF TGTGCCAGCAGCTCAACGGGTACTAATTCACCCCTCCACTTT
TRBJ1-3 - TRBV9 - 17 CASSVVAREGSGNTIYF TGTGCCAGCAGCGTAGTCGCCAGGGAAGGCTCTGGAAACACCATATATTTT
TRBJ2-5 - TRBV5-1 TRBD2 16 CASSRSGGAFVETQYF TGCGCCAGCAGTCGTAGCGGGGGGGCCTTCGTTGAGACCCAGTACTTC
TRBJ1-3 few TRBV28 - 13 CASSFRGLGTIYF TGTGCCAGCAGTTTTAGGGGCCTAGGGACCATATATTTT
TRBJ2-7 - TRBV30 - 15 CAWSVLGGGPGEQYF TGTGCCTGGAGTGTACTAGGGGGTGGGCCGGGCGAGCAGTACTTC
TRBJ2-7 - TRBV6-1 - 16 CASSESGDGSSYEQYF TGTGCCAGCAGTGAATCAGGGGACGGTAGCTCCTACGAGCAGTACTTC
TRBJ1-6 - TRBV30 - 14 CAWDGQNYNSPLHF TGTGCCTGGGACGGACAGAACTATAATTCACCCCTCCACTTT
TRBJ2-1 - TRBV9 - 15 CASSVDPFSYNEQFF TGTGCCAGCAGCGTAGATCCCTTCTCCTACAATGAGCAGTTCTTC
TRBJ2-1 once TRBV20-1 - 10 CSVIYNEQFF TGCAGTGTTATCTACAATGAGCAGTTCTTC
TRBJ1-1 - TRBV9 TRBD1 14 CASRKAGGATEAFF TGTGCCAGCCGTAAGGCAGGGGGCGCGACTGAAGCTTTCTTT
TRBJ1-1 few TRBV29-1 - 12 CSVAGVNTEAFF TGCAGCGTAGCCGGGGTAAACACTGAAGCTTTCTTT
TRBJ2-2 - TRBV5-1 - 15 CASSLTGGPTGELFF TGCGCCAGCAGCTTGACGGGGGGCCCCACCGGGGAGCTGTTTTTT
TRBJ2-1 - TRBV2 TRBD1 14 CASLRDSGSNEQFF TGTGCCAGCCTCCGGGACAGTGGTTCCAATGAGCAGTTCTTC
TRBJ2-7 once TRBV7-9 - 14 CASSLGGGGLEQYF TGTGCCAGCAGCCTTGGCGGCGGGGGCCTCGAGCAGTACTTC
TRBJ2-2 - TRBV9 - 14 CASSQGGMTGELFF TGTGCCAGCAGTCAAGGAGGGATGACCGGGGAGCTGTTTTTT
TRBJ1-5 - TRBV6-5 - 15 CASRRAGQVNQPQHF TGTGCCAGCAGACGTGCGGGGCAAGTCAATCAGCCCCAGCATTTT
TRBJ2-3 - TRBV11-2 TRBD2 17 CASSPRLAGGLTDTQYF TGTGCCAGCAGCCCCCGACTAGCGGGGGGTCTCACAGATACGCAGTATTTT
TRBJ1-3 - TRBV21-1 - 17 CASSEGGTGNLTDTIYF TGTGCCAGCAGCGAAGGGGGGACAGGGAATCTAACGGACACCATATATTTT
TRBJ1-4 - TRBV27 - 13 CASSFGAWEKLFF TGTGCCAGCAGTTTTGGGGCATGGGAAAAACTGTTTTTT
TRBJ1-1 - TRBV28 - 12 CASRAPGGEAFF TGTGCCAGCAGGGCACCGGGGGGTGAAGCTTTCTTT